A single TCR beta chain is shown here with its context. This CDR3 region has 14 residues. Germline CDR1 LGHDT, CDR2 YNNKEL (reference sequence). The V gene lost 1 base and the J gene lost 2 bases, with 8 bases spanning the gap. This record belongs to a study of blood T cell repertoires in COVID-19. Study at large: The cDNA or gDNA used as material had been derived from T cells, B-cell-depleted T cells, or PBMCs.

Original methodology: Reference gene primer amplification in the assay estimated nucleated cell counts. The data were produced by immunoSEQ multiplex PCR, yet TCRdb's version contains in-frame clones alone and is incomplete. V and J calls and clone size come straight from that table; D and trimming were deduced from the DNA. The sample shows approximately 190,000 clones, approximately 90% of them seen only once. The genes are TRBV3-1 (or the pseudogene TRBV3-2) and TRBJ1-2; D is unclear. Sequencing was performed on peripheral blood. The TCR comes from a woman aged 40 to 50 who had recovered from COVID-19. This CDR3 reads CASSQGVVNYGYTF. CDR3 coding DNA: TGTGCCAGCAGCCAAGGAGTAGTGAACTATGGCTACACCTTC.